This TCR beta chain was identified during a study of response to subunit inactivated influenza vaccine. Findings of the study overall: It was the authors' suggestion that each seasonal influenza vaccination recruits few new T cells.

V lost 8 bases and J 3 bases, leaving 17 bases between the germline ends. CDR1 is MNHNS, CDR2 SASEGT, per germline. The CDR3 covers 14 residues. TCRdb used MiXCR to reprocess the RT-PCR reads, holding one entry per CDR3 protein. The table has some 800,000 distinct CDR3 sequences, 21% seen once. As to this clonotype: Its antigen is still unknown.

The sequence was collected from a man in his fifties who received an inactivated influenza vaccine. This chain links TRBV6-1 with TRBJ2-7; D is uncertain. The material sequenced was PBMCs from blood, taken more than 4 days after vaccination. CDR3 sequence reads: CASGKRTSRYEQYF. CDR3 sequence (DNA): TGTGCCAGCGGAAAACGGACGTCGCGCTACGAGCAGTACTTC.